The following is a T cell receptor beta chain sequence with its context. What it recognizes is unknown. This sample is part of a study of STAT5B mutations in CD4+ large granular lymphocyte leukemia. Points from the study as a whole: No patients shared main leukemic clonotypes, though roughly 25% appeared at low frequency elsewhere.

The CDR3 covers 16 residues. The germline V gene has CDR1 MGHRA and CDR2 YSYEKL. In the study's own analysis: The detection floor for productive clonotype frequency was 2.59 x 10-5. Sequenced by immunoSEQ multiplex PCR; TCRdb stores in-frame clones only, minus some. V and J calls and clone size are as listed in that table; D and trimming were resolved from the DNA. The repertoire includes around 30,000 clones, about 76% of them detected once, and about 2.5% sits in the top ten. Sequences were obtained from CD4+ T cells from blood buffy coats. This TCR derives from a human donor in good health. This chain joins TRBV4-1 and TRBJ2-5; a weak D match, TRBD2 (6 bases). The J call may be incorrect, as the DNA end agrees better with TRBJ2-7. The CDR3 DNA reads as TGCGCCAGCAGCCGCGTTGGAGGGAAGAGCGTCTACGAGCAGTACTTC. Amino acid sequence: CASSRVGGKSVYEQYF.